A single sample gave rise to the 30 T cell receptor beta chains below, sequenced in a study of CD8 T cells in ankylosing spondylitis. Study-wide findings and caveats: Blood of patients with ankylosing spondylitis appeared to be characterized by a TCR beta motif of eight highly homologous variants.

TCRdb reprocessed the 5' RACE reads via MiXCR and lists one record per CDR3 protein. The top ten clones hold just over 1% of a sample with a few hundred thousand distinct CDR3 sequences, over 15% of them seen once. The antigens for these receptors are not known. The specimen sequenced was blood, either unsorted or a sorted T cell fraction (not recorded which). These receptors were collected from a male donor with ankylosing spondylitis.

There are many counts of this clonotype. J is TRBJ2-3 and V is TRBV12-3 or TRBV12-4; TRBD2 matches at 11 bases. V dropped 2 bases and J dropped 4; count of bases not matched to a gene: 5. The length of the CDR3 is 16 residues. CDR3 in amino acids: CASSLNSGGASDTQYF. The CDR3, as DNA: TGTGCCAGCAGTTTAAATAGCGGGGGGGCCTCAGATACGCAGTATTTT.

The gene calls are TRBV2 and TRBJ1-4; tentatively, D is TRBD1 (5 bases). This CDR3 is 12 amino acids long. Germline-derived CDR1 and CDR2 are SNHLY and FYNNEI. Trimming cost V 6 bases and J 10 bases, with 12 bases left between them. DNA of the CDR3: TGTGCCAGCAGGGCCGCGCAGGGAAAACTGTTTTTT. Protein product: CASRAAQGKLFF.

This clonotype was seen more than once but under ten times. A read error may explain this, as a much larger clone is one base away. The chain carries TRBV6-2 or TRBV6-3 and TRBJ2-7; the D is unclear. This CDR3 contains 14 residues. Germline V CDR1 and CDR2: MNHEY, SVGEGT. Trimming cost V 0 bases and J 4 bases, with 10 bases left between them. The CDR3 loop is CASSYSPERYEQYF. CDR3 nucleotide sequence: TGTGCCAGCAGTTACTCTCCGGAGAGGTACGAGCAGTACTTC.

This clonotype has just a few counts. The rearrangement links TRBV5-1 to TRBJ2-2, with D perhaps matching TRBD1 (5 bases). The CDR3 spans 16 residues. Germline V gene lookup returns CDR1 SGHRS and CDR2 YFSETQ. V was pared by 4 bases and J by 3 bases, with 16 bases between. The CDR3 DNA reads TGCGCCAGCAGCCCACCAGGGAAAGAGGACACCGGGGAGCTGTTTTTT. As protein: CASSPPGKEDTGELFF.

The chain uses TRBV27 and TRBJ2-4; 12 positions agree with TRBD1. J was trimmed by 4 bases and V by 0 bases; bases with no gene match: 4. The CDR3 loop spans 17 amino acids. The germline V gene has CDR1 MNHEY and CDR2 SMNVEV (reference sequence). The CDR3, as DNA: TGTGCCAGCAGTTTATCGACGGGACAGGGGGCTAAAAACATTCAGTACTTC. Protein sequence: CASSLSTGQGAKNIQYF.

The CDR3 nucleotides are TGCGCCAGCAGCTTGGGTTTCTCAGCAAGGGCAGATACGCAGTATTTT. Translation gives CASSLGFSARADTQYF. This chain connects TRBV5-1 to TRBJ2-3; D gene uncertain. The CDR3 is 16 amino acids. Germline V CDR1 and CDR2: SGHRS, YFSETQ. The V end was cut by 0 bases, the J end by 4 bases, with 15 bases between.

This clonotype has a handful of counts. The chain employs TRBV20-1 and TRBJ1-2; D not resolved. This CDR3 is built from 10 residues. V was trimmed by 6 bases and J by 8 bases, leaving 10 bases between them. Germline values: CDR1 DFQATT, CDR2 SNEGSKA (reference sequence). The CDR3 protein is CSAAGGGYTF. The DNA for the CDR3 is TGCAGTGCAGCAGGAGGCGGCTACACCTTC.

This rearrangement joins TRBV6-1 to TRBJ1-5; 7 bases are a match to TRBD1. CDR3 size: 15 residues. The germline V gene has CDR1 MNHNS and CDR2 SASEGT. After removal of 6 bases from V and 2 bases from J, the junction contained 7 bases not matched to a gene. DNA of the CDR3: TGTGCCAGCAGAGACAGGGTGGGTGGCAATCAGCCCCAGCATTTT. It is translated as CASRDRVGGNQPQHF.

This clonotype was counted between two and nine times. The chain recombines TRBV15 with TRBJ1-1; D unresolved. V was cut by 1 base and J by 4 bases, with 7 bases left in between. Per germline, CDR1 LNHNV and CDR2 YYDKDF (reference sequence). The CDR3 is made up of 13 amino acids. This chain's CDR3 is CATSRVAPTEAFF. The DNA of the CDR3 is TGTGCCACCAGCAGAGTAGCGCCCACTGAAGCTTTCTTT.

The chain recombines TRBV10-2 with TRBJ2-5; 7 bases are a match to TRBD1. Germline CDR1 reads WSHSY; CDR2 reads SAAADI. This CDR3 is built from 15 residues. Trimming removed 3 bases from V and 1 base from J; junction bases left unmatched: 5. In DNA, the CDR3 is TGCGCCAGCAGTGACCCGACAGGGACCCAAGAGACCCAGTACTTC. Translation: CASSDPTGTQETQYF.

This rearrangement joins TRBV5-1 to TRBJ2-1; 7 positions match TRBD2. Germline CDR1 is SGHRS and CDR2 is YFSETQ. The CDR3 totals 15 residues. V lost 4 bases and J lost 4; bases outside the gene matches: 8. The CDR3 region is CASSRGGVGYNEQFF. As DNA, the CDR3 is TGCGCCAGCAGCCGGGGAGGGGTAGGGTACAATGAGCAGTTCTTC.

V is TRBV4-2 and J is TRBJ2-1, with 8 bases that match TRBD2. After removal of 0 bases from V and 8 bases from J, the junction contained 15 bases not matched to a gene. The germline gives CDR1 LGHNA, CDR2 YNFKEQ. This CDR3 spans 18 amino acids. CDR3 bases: TGTGCCAGCAGCCAAGATGGGGGAAGCGGGGGCCGTGTAGATGAGCAGTTCTTC. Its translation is CASSQDGGSGGRVDEQFF.

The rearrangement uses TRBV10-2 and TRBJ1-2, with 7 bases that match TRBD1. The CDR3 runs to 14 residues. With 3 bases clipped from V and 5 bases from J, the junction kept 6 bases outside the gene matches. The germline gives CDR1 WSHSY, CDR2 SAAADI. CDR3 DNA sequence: TGCGCCAGCAGTGACAGCCCCAGGGGGTATGGCTACACCTTC. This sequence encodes CASSDSPRGYGYTF.

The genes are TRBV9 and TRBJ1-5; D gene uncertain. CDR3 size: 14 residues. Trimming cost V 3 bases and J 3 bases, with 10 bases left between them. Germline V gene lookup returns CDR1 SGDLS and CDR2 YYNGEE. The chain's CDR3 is CASSAGITNQPQHF. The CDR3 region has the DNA TGTGCCAGCAGCGCCGGAATAACCAATCAGCCCCAGCATTTT.

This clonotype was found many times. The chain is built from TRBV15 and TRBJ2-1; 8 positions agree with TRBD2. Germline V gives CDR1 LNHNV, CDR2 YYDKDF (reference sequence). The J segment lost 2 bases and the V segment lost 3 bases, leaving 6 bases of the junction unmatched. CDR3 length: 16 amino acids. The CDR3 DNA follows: TGTGCCACCAGCAGGATGACTAGCGTCCCCTACAATGAGCAGTTCTTC. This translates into CATSRMTSVPYNEQFF.

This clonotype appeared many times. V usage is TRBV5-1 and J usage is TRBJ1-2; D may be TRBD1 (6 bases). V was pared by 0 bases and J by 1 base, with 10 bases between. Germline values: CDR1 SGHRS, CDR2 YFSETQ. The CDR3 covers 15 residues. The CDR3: CASSLAVGGNYGYTF. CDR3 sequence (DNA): TGCGCCAGCAGCTTGGCCGTAGGGGGTAACTATGGCTACACCTTC.

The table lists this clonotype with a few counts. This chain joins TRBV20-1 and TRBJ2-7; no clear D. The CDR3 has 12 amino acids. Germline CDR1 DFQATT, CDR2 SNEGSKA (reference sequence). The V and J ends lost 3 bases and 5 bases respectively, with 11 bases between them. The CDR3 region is CSARALYDEQYF. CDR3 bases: TGCAGTGCTAGGGCACTATACGACGAGCAGTACTTC.

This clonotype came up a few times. The CDR3 DNA reads TGCGCCAGCAGCCCCTGGACAGGGTCTGAAGCTTTCTTT. Its translation is CASSPWTGSEAFF. J is TRBJ1-1 and V is TRBV5-1, with 8 bases fitting TRBD1. Per germline, CDR1 SGHRS and CDR2 YFSETQ. The CDR3 contains 13 residues. V lost 4 bases and J lost 6; bases outside the gene matches: 5.

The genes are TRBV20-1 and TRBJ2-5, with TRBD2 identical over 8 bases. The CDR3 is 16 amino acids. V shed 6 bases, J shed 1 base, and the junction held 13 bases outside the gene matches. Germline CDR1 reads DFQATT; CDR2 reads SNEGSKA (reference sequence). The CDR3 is CSAVTRGGGLQETQYF. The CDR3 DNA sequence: TGCAGTGCCGTAACCCGGGGCGGGGGGCTCCAAGAGACCCAGTACTTC.

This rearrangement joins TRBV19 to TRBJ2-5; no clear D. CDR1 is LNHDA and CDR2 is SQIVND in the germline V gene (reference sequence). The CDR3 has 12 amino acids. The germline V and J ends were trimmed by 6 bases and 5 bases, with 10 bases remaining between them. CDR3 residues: CASRGASETQYF. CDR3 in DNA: TGTGCCAGTAGGGGTGCTTCTGAGACCCAGTACTTC.

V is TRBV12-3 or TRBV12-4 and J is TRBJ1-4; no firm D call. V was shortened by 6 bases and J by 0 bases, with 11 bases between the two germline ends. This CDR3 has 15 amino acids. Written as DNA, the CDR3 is TGTGCCAGCAGCCCAAGATTGGCAACTAATGAAAAACTGTTTTTT. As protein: CASSPRLATNEKLFF.

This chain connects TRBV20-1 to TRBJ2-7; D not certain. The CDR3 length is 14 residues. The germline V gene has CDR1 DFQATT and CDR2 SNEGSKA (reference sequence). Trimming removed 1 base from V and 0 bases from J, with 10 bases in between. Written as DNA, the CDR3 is TGCAGTGCTAGAGGCAGGCGAATCTCCTACGAGCAGTACTTC. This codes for CSARGRRISYEQYF.

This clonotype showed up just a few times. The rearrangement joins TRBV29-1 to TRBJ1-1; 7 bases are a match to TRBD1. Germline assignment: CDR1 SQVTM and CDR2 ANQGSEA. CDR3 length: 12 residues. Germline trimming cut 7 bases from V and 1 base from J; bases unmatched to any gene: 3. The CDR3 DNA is TGCAGCGCTGGGGACAGGAACACTGAAGCTTTCTTT. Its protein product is CSAGDRNTEAFF.

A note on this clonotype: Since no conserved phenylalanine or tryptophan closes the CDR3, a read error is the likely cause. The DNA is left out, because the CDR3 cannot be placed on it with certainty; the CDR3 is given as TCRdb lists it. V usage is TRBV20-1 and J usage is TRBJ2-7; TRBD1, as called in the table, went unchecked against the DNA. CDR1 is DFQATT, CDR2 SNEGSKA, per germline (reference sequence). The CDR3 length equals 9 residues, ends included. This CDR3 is CSAIPGQDL.

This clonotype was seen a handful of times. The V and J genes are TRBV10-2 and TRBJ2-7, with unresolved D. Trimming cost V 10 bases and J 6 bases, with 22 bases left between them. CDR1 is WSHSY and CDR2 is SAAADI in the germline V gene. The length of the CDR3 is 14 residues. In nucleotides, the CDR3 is TGCGCCACTCGACCCAAATCGATTTCGGCCGAGCAGTACTTC. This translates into CATRPKSISAEQYF.

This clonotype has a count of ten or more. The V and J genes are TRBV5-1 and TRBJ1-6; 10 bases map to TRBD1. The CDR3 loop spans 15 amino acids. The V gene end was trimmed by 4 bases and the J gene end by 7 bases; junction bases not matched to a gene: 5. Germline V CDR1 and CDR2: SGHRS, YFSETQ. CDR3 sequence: CASSPPGQGNSPLHF. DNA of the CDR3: TGCGCCAGCAGCCCGCCGGGACAGGGGAATTCACCCCTCCACTTT. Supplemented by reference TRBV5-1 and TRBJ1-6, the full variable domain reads KAGVTQTPRYLIKTRGQQVTLSCSPISGHRSVSWYQQTPGQGLQFLFEYFSETQRNKGNFPGRFSGRQFSNSRSEMNVSTLELGDSALYLCASSPPGQGNSPLHFGNGTRLTVT.

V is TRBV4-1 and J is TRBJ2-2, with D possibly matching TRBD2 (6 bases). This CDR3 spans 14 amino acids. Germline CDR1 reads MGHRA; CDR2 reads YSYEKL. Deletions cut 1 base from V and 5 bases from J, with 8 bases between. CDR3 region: CASSQARGTGELFF. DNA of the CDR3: TGCGCCAGCAGCCAAGCTCGGGGGACCGGGGAGCTGTTTTTT.

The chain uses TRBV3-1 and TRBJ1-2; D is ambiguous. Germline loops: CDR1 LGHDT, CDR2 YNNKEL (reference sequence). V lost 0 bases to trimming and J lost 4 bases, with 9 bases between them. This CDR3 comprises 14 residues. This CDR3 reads CASSQENGFYGYTF. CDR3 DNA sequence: TGTGCCAGCAGCCAAGAAAACGGATTCTATGGCTACACCTTC.

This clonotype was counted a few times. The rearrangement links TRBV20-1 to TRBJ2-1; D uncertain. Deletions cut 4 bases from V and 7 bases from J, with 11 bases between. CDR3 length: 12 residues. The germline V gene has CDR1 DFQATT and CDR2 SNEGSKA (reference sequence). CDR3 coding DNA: TGCAGTGCTATCGCCCTAGGGAATGAGCAGTTCTTC. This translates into CSAIALGNEQFF.

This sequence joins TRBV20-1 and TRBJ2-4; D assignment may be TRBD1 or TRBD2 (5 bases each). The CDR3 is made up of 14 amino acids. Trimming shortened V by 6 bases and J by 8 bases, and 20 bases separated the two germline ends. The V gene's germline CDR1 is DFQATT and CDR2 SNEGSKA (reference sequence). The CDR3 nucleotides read TGCAGTGCCCCGCGTCCGGGGATGGGGGACATTCAGTACTTC. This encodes CSAPRPGMGDIQYF.